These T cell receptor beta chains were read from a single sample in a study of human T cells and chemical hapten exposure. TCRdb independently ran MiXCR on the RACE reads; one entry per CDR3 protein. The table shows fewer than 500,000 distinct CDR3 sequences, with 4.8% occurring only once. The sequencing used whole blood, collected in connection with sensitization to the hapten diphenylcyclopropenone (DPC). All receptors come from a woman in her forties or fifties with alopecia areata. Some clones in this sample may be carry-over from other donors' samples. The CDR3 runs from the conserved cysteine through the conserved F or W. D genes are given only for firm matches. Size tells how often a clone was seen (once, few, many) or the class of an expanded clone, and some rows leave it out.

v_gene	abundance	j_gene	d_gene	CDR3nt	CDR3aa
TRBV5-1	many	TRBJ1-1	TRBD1	TGCGCCAGCAGCCCAGGACAGGAGAGAACCGCTGAAGCTTTCTTT	CASSPGQERTAEAFF
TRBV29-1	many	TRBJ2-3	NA	TGCAGCGTTGAGGTAGCGGCCGAGGCCGATACGCAGTATTTT	CSVEVAAEADTQYF
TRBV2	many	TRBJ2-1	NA	TGTGCCAGCAGTGAAAGTCGGGGGCCATACAATGAGCAGTTCTTC	CASSESRGPYNEQFF
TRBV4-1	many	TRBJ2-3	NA	TGCGCCAGCAGCCAGGGTAGCCCAGATACGCAGTATTTT	CASSQGSPDTQYF
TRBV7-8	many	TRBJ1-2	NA	TGTGCCAGCAGCTTAATCGGACAGACCTATGGCTACACCTTC	CASSLIGQTYGYTF
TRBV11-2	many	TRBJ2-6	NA	TGTGCCAGCACCTCCGGCTCTGGGGCCAACGTCCTGACTTTC	CASTSGSGANVLTF
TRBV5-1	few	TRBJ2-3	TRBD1	TGCGCCAGCAGCTCAACAGGGGCAGGGACAGATACGCAGTATTTT	CASSSTGAGTDTQYF
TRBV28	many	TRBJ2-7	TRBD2	TGTGCCAGCAGTTCCGTAGCGGGAGTAAACTACGAGCAGTACTTC	CASSSVAGVNYEQYF
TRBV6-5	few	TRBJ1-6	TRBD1	TGTGCCAGCAGACGAAGACAGGGGCGGTTGAATTCACCCCTCCACTTT	CASRRRQGRLNSPLHF
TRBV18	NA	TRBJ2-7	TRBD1	TGTGCCAGCTCACCCGGGACAGATCTCGGTGAGCAGTACTTC	CASSPGTDLGEQYF
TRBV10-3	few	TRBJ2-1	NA	TGTGCCATCACCGGACTCGACAATGAGCAGTTCTTC	CAITGLDNEQFF
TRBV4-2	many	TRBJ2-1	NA	TGTGCCAGCAGCCAAGATAGAGGGTCTCGATCCTACAATGAGCAGTTCTTC	CASSQDRGSRSYNEQFF
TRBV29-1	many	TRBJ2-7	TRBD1	TGCAGCGTTGCCGGACAGGGAGCCTACGAGCAGTACTTC	CSVAGQGAYEQYF
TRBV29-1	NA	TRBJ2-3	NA	TGCAGCGTTGACTTAGCAATAGATACGCAGTATTTT	CSVDLAIDTQYF
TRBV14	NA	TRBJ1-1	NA	TGTACCAGCAGCCACTACCTGGAGGGGAATGAAGCTTTCTTT	CTSSHYLEGNEAFF
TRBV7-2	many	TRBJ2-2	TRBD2	TGTGCCAGCAGCTTACATAGGCTAGCGGGCAACACCGGGGAGCTGTTTTTT	CASSLHRLAGNTGELFF